This TCR beta chain appears in the sequencing data of a study of T cells in Graves' hyperthyroidism and ophthalmopathy. Study details: Before treatment of any kind, peripheral blood was taken at initial diagnosis. Study results and limitations: Within blood appeared most thyroid clonotypes that had expanded above 0.001. A 13 V-J signature model discriminated ophthalmopathy versus stable hyperthyroidism.

Amplified TCR beta CDR3 regions derived from RNA transcripts. HTBI primers were the set used in a first-round RT-PCR of the TCR CDR3. TCRdb re-analysed the multiplex PCR reads in MiXCR, keeping a single row per CDR3 protein. The table records over 500,000 distinct CDR3 sequences, about a sixth of them present only once. V trimming: 7 bases; J trimming: 8 bases; junction bases outside the gene matches: 10. CDR1 and CDR2 (germline): LNHDA, SQIVND (reference sequence). The CDR3 sequence is 13 residues long. Lactation, pregnancy, other autoimmune disease or uncontrolled infection excluded patients. To note about this clonotype: The antigen is not known.

The specimen was blood. The V call is TRBV19, the J call TRBJ1-2; the match to TRBD1 covers 7 bases. This receptor was taken from a woman younger than 30 with Graves' ophthalmopathy. The CDR3 nucleotides are TGTGCCAGTACTAATCACAGGGGACGGGGCTACACCTTC. It is translated as CASTNHRGRGYTF.